These T cell receptor beta chains were read from a single sample in a study of blood T cells in healthy people across ages. TCRdb fed the 5' RACE reads into MiXCR, producing one record per CDR3 protein. The sample has around 1,800,000 distinct CDR3 sequences, 35% to 50% seen once; the top ten hold 23%. Sequenced material: blood. All receptors come from a human donor in good health. Both conserved end residues are part of each CDR3. Fields, in order: D gene, clone size, V gene, J gene, CDR3 protein, CDR3 DNA. A D gene is named only where the DNA matches it firmly. A clone size is listed for some rows: how often the clone was seen (once, few, many), or a class if it is expanded.

d_gene: TRBD2; abundance: few; v_gene: TRBV20-1; j_gene: TRBJ2-7; CDR3aa: CSAKKLNSGGSYEQYF; CDR3nt: TGCAGTGCTAAAAAACTAAACAGCGGGGGCTCCTACGAGCAGTACTTC
d_gene: .; abundance: .; v_gene: TRBV20-1; j_gene: TRBJ1-1; CDR3aa: CSSSRLNTEAFF; CDR3nt: TGCAGTAGTTCAAGGCTAAACACTGAAGCTTTCTTT
d_gene: TRBD1; abundance: few; v_gene: TRBV3-1; j_gene: TRBJ2-5; CDR3aa: CASSQRTGEETQYF; CDR3nt: TGTGCCAGCAGCCAACGGACAGGGGAAGAGACCCAGTACTTC
d_gene: TRBD1; abundance: .; v_gene: TRBV27; j_gene: TRBJ2-7; CDR3aa: CASKPGQWVYEQYF; CDR3nt: TGTGCCAGCAAACCGGGACAGTGGGTTTACGAGCAGTACTTC
d_gene: TRBD1; abundance: .; v_gene: TRBV24-1; j_gene: TRBJ2-1; CDR3aa: CATSGGTGSYNEQFF; CDR3nt: TGTGCCACCAGTGGGGGGACAGGCTCCTACAATGAGCAGTTCTTC
d_gene: .; abundance: .; v_gene: TRBV2; j_gene: TRBJ2-1; CDR3aa: CASRWITGNEQFF; CDR3nt: TGTGCCAGCAGATGGATCACAGGGAATGAGCAGTTCTTC
d_gene: TRBD2; abundance: .; v_gene: TRBV7-2; j_gene: TRBJ2-3; CDR3aa: CASSLHYMAGGATDTQYF; CDR3nt: TGTGCCAGCAGCTTACATTATATGGCGGGGGGAGCCACAGATACGCAGTATTTT
d_gene: .; abundance: .; v_gene: TRBV4-1; j_gene: TRBJ2-3; CDR3aa: CASSQDRGFADTQYF; CDR3nt: TGCGCCAGCAGCCAAGATAGGGGGTTCGCAGATACGCAGTATTTT
d_gene: TRBD2; abundance: .; v_gene: TRBV5-1; j_gene: TRBJ2-5; CDR3aa: CASSFSGGAQTQYF; CDR3nt: TGCGCCAGCAGCTTTAGCGGGGGGGCACAGACCCAGTACTTC
d_gene: .; abundance: .; v_gene: TRBV20-1; j_gene: TRBJ2-1; CDR3aa: CSAGPSVEQFF; CDR3nt: TGCAGTGCTGGGCCTTCGGTTGAGCAGTTCTTC
d_gene: .; abundance: .; v_gene: TRBV20-1; j_gene: TRBJ2-5; CDR3aa: CSAAGGLGETQYF; CDR3nt: TGCAGTGCAGCCGGGGGACTGGGGGAGACCCAGTACTTC
d_gene: TRBD1; abundance: .; v_gene: TRBV2; j_gene: TRBJ1-2; CDR3aa: CASSEGQVYGYTF; CDR3nt: TGTGCCAGCAGTGAGGGACAGGTCTATGGCTACACCTTC
d_gene: TRBD1; abundance: once; v_gene: TRBV29-1; j_gene: TRBJ1-2; CDR3aa: CSVDQGQGKSYGYTF; CDR3nt: TGCAGCGTTGATCAGGGACAGGGGAAGAGCTATGGCTACACCTTC
d_gene: .; abundance: few; v_gene: TRBV25-1; j_gene: TRBJ1-2; CDR3aa: CASSPQLSSYGYTF; CDR3nt: TGTGCCAGCAGTCCACAGCTATCTTCCTATGGCTACACCTTC